Listed here are 18 T cell receptor beta chains from one sample, sequenced in a study of T cells after yellow fever vaccination. A single record per CDR3 protein comes from TCRdb applying MiXCR to the 5' RACE reads. The data contain a few hundred thousand distinct CDR3 sequences, 17% of them singletons. Sample: PBMCs, taken 5 days after the first yellow fever vaccination. These receptor sequences come from a young man who received the YFV17D yellow fever vaccine.

This clonotype was detected many times. V gene TRBV5-1 combines with J gene TRBJ2-3; D gene unclear. V lost 5 bases and J lost 0, with 10 bases in between. This CDR3 region has 14 residues. Germline lookup yields CDR1 SGHRS and CDR2 YFSETQ. The CDR3 loop reads CASRERPSTDTQYF. DNA for the CDR3: TGCGCCAGCAGGGAACGTCCTAGCACAGATACGCAGTATTTT.

V gene TRBV3-1 combines with J gene TRBJ1-2; D uncertain. The germline CDR1 and CDR2 sequences are LGHDT and YNNKEL (reference sequence). The CDR3 length is 16 residues. Trimming removed 2 bases at V and 3 bases at J, with 16 bases between. The CDR3 nucleotides read TGTGCCAGCAGCCAACGGGCATTGGTTCGTCACTATGGCTACACCTTC. Translated: CASSQRALVRHYGYTF.

The rearrangement links TRBV4-2 to TRBJ2-1, with 10 bases matching TRBD2. Germline V gene sequence: CDR1 LGHNA, CDR2 YNFKEQ. V shed 1 base, J shed 4 bases, and the junction held 4 bases outside the gene matches. This CDR3 comprises 16 residues. This CDR3 reads CASSQGGAGGYNEQFF. The CDR3, as DNA: TGTGCCAGCAGCCAAGGCGGAGCGGGGGGGTACAATGAGCAGTTCTTC.

The J gene is TRBJ1-1, the V gene TRBV7-2; D gene uncertain. The CDR3 has 15 amino acids. The V gene's germline CDR1 is SGHTA and CDR2 FQGNSA. V lost 1 base and J lost 3, with 12 bases in between. The chain's CDR3 is CASSLVLGLDTEAFF. As DNA, the CDR3 is TGTGCCAGCAGCTTAGTGCTGGGTTTGGACACTGAAGCTTTCTTT.

This clonotype was counted at least ten times. The rearrangement joins TRBV19 to TRBJ2-4; D remains ambiguous. The length of the CDR3 is 14 residues. The germline V gene encodes CDR1 LNHDA and CDR2 SQIVND (reference sequence). V lost 7 bases and J 0 bases, leaving 10 bases between the germline ends. CDR3 loop: CASTAHLAKNIQYF. For the CDR3, the DNA is TGTGCCAGTACCGCCCATTTAGCCAAAAACATTCAGTACTTC.

This clonotype was counted only a few times. V usage is TRBV7-2 and J usage is TRBJ1-4; 8 nucleotides agree with TRBD1. The junction had 17 bases not matched to a gene; V was cut back by 4 bases and J by 10 bases. The V gene's germline CDR1 is SGHTA and CDR2 FQGNSA. The CDR3 extends over 17 amino acids. The CDR3 coding sequence is TGTGCCAGCAGCTGGGGATACCGGACAGGGTCTATGCGAAAACTGTTTTTT. Its translation is CASSWGYRTGSMRKLFF.

Only a few counts were recorded for this clonotype. The chain couples TRBV7-8 to TRBJ2-5; either TRBD1 or TRBD2 may supply D (6 bases each). V was trimmed by 5 bases and J by 5 bases, leaving 12 bases between them. This CDR3 contains 13 residues. Germline CDR1 reads SGHVS; CDR2 reads FQNEAQ. The CDR3 region is CASSGGLGETQYF. The CDR3 DNA reads TGTGCCAGCAGCGGGGGGCTGGGGGAGACCCAGTACTTC.

In this sample, this clonotype turned up a few times. V gene TRBV12-3 or TRBV12-4 combines with J gene TRBJ2-7, with unresolved D. V was cut by 1 base and J by 3 bases, with 10 bases left in between. The length of the CDR3 is 14 residues. CDR3 region: CASSLGGTGYEQYF. The DNA for the CDR3 is TGTGCCAGCAGTTTAGGGGGTACGGGCTACGAGCAGTACTTC.

V usage is TRBV6-5 and J usage is TRBJ1-6, with D perhaps TRBD1 (5 bases). The CDR3 covers 15 residues. Deletions cut 1 base from V and 5 bases from J, with 9 bases between. CDR1 MNHEY and CDR2 SVGAGI come from the germline V gene. DNA of the CDR3: TGTGCCAGCAGTTACTTGGGAGGGGATAATTCACCCCTCCACTTT. Amino acids: CASSYLGGDNSPLHF.

The chain has TRBV9 and TRBJ2-5, with a possible D match to TRBD2 (6 bases). The germline V gene encodes CDR1 SGDLS and CDR2 YYNGEE. V was cut by 1 base and J by 5 bases, with 15 bases left in between. CDR3 length: 15 amino acids. The CDR3 loop reads CASSVLGGGMETQYF. CDR3 DNA sequence: TGTGCCAGCAGCGTACTGGGTGGAGGGATGGAGACCCAGTACTTC.

This chain uses TRBV27 with TRBJ2-5, with D possibly matching TRBD2 (6 bases). CDR3 size: 15 residues. The germline V and J ends were trimmed by 6 bases and 3 bases, with 17 bases remaining between them. The germline V gene encodes CDR1 MNHEY and CDR2 SMNVEV (reference sequence). CDR3 sequence reads: CASRGLTREKETQYF. CDR3 nucleotide sequence: TGTGCCAGCAGGGGCCTAACCCGGGAGAAAGAGACCCAGTACTTC.

In this sample, this clonotype turned up many times. The V call is TRBV7-2, the J call TRBJ2-1; a weak D match, TRBD2 (6 bases). Trimming took 2 bases from V and 0 from J, leaving 8 bases between them. The CDR3 has 15 residues. CDR1 SGHTA and CDR2 FQGNSA come from the germline V gene. CDR3 sequence reads: CASSLSGSSYNEQFF. CDR3 coding DNA: TGTGCCAGCAGCTTATCCGGGAGCTCCTACAATGAGCAGTTCTTC.

This clonotype was observed a handful of times. The chain uses TRBV7-2 and TRBJ1-5; D call uncertain. Trimming cost V 4 bases and J 4 bases, with 11 bases left between them. CDR3 length: 14 amino acids. Germline V CDR1 and CDR2: SGHTA, FQGNSA. CDR3 DNA sequence: TGTGCCAGCAGCTCCTTCTCGTTAAATCAGCCCCAGCATTTT. This translates into CASSSFSLNQPQHF. The full variable domain, rest sourced from reference TRBV7-2 and TRBJ1-5, is GAGVSQSPSNKVTEKGKDVELRCDPISGHTALYWYRQSLGQGLEFLIYFQGNSAPDKSGLPSDRFSAERTGGSVSTLTIQRTQQEDSAVYLCASSSFSLNQPQHFGDGTRLSIL.

The rearrangement joins TRBV7-9 to TRBJ2-7; possibly TRBD1 for D (5 bases). Germline V CDR1 and CDR2: SEHNR, FQNEAQ (reference sequence). The ends were cut back, 5 bases at V and 3 bases at J, with 14 bases in the middle. CDR3 length: 14 residues. In nucleotides, the CDR3 is TGTGCCAGCAGCCCACCGACAGAACTCTACGAGCAGTACGTC. Translation gives CASSPPTELYEQYV.

This clonotype was observed a few times. This chain uses TRBV2 with TRBJ2-5; maybe TRBD1 (6 bases). From germline, CDR1 is SNHLY and CDR2 FYNNEI. This CDR3 is 12 amino acids long. Trimming removed 6 bases from V and 5 bases from J, with 10 bases in between. The CDR3 protein is CASRTTGETQYF. The CDR3 DNA sequence: TGTGCCAGCAGGACCACAGGGGAGACCCAGTACTTC.

The gene calls are TRBV6-1 and TRBJ1-6, with D uncertain. With 5 bases removed from V and 4 bases from J, the gap between germline ends came to 21 bases. This CDR3 region has 18 residues. Germline CDR1 MNHNS, CDR2 SASEGT. DNA of the CDR3: TGTGCCAGCAGTCCTACCTCCCTCCCTACAAATTATAATTCACCCCTCCACTTT. Encoded protein: CASSPTSLPTNYNSPLHF.

The rearrangement joins TRBV5-8 to TRBJ1-4; 7 bases fit TRBD1. The V gene end was trimmed by 3 bases and the J gene end by 4 bases; junction bases not matched to a gene: 6. Germline CDR1 SGHTS, CDR2 YDEGEE. The CDR3 has 15 residues. CDR3 loop: CASSWDSGNNEKLFF. In nucleotides, the CDR3 is TGTGCCAGCAGCTGGGACAGCGGAAATAATGAAAAACTGTTTTTT.

The gene calls are TRBV7-3 and TRBJ1-2; 10 bases are a match to TRBD1. Germline V gives CDR1 SGHTA, CDR2 FQGTGA. V lost 0 bases and J lost 4; bases outside the gene matches: 8. This CDR3 is 17 amino acids long. The DNA of the CDR3 is TGTGCCAGCAGCTTAACCTTGGACAGGGGGGCATCCTATGGCTACACCTTC. This codes for CASSLTLDRGASYGYTF. Using reference TRBV7-3 and TRBJ1-2 for the parts outside the CDR3, the full variable domain is GAGVSQTPSNKVTEKGKYVELRCDPISGHTALYWYRQSLGQGPEFLIYFQGTGAADDSGLPNDRFFAVRPEGSVSTLKIQRTERGDSAVYLCASSLTLDRGASYGYTFGSGTRLTVV.